This section outlines one T cell receptor beta chain sequence together with its context. This sample was included in a study of blood T cell repertoires in COVID-19. For the study at large: COVID-19 samples, acute and convalescent, were from the United States, Italy and Spain. From T cells, B-cell-depleted T cells, or PBMCs came the material, which was cDNA or gDNA.

Trimming cost V 2 bases and J 13 bases, with 20 bases left between them. The germline gives CDR1 SGHAT, CDR2 FQNNGV. The CDR3 contains 14 residues. In the original workflow: From reference gene primer amplification, estimates of nucleated cell counts were derived. The data were produced by immunoSEQ multiplex PCR, yet TCRdb's version contains in-frame clones alone and is incomplete. That table gives V, J and clone size, and the DNA gave D and trimming. The table includes about 210,000 clones, almost 85% detected once. The origin of this receptor is a woman aged 40 to 55 with acute or convalescent COVID-19. The V gene is TRBV11-2, the J gene TRBJ1-1; D gene unclear. Input material: peripheral blood. CDR3 sequence reads: CASSLKGLGSMGFF. The CDR3 DNA is TGTGCCAGCAGCTTAAAAGGTTTGGGGAGTATGGGTTTCTTT.